This entry lists 4 T cell receptor beta chains sequenced from one sample in a study of monozygotic twins with inflammatory bowel disease. No DNA is given; TCRdb re-called the 5' RACE reads and lists each CDR3 protein once. The sample has 150,000 to 200,000 distinct CDR3 sequences. Input material: blood. These TCRs come from a human donor with ulcerative colitis or Crohn's disease, or a healthy co-twin of an affected twin (not recorded which).

The chain recombines TRBV5-1 with TRBJ2-7. Germline lookup yields CDR1 SGHRS and CDR2 YFSETQ. The CDR3 covers 14 residues. This CDR3 reads CASSLKGFAYEQYF. The full variable domain, with the rest looked up from reference TRBV5-1 and TRBJ2-7, is KAGVTQTPRYLIKTRGQQVTLSCSPISGHRSVSWYQQTPGQGLQFLFEYFSETQRNKGNFPGRFSGRQFSNSRSEMNVSTLELGDSALYLCASSLKGFAYEQYFGPGTRLTVT.

The rearrangement uses TRBV5-5 and TRBJ2-3; no DNA is available, so the TRBD1 call from TCRdb remains unchecked. The CDR3 runs 16 residues. The germline CDR1 and CDR2 sequences are SGHKS and YYEKEE (reference sequence). CDR3 in amino acids: CASSLSEDRGRDTQYF. Using reference TRBV5-5 and TRBJ2-3 for the parts outside the CDR3, the full variable domain is DAGVTQSPTHLIKTRGQQVTLRCSPISGHKSVSWYQQVLGQGPQFIFQYYEKEERGRGNFPDRFSARQFPNYSSELNVNALLLGDSALYLCASSLSEDRGRDTQYFGPGTRLTVL.

This sequence joins TRBV5-1 and TRBJ1-3; checking the TCRdb D call of TRBD1 is not possible without DNA. The CDR3 has 14 amino acids. Germline CDR1 SGHRS, CDR2 YFSETQ. The CDR3 here is CASSFGTAGNTIYF.

The chain joins TRBV9 to TRBJ2-3; TCRdb's D call of TRBD2 is untestable without DNA. The CDR3 has 16 residues. Germline V CDR1 and CDR2: SGDLS, YYNGEE. The CDR3 spells CASSVEGGRATDTQYF.